This T cell receptor beta chain appears in the sequencing data of a study of cytomegalovirus exposure and HLA in healthy donors. Turning to the study itself: Early release data held 85 million to 95 million unique TCRs from HLA-typed donors. Of all 400 or so donors who were genotyped, roughly 83% belonged to the Caucasian-associated ancestry cluster.

The PCR employed 60 Vbeta primers together with 13 Jbeta primers. The method was immunoSEQ multiplex PCR; TCRdb's version includes in-frame clones alone and lacks a portion of them. The sample comprises 150,000 to 200,000 clones, approximately 82% of which are singletons, and 10% to 12% rests with the top ten. The ends lost 5 bases at V and 6 bases at J; junction bases unmatched: 10. The CDR3 covers 14 residues. CDR1 and CDR2 (germline): LNHDA, SQIVND (reference sequence). V and J are TRBV19 and TRBJ2-7; 7 nucleotides agree with TRBD1. This clonotype originated in a man aged 18 to 30 in good health and CMV-seropositive. The sample was PBMCs. The CDR3 is CASSLGDSSSEQYF. The CDR3 coding sequence is TGTGCCAGTAGTTTGGGGGACAGCTCAAGCGAGCAGTACTTC.